Shown below are 21 T cell receptor beta chains from a single sample sequenced in a study of blood T cell repertoires in COVID-19. Libraries were prepared by immunoSEQ multiplex PCR; TCRdb keeps only in-frame clonotypes and omits some of them. The profile shows nearly 110,000 clones, around 80% of them singletons. The sample was peripheral blood. The receptors were sampled from an older woman with acute or convalescent COVID-19.

Here the CDR3 reads CASRVTGGTLNTEAFF. CDR3 nucleotides: TGTGCCAGCAGAGTGACAGGGGGAACACTGAACACTGAAGCTTTCTTT. V is TRBV7-8 and J is TRBJ1-1, with 9 bases aligning to TRBD1. Looked up from germline, CDR1 is SGHVS and CDR2 is FQNEAQ. The V and J ends lost 6 bases and 0 bases, in that order; junction bases with no gene match: 8. The CDR3 loop spans 16 amino acids.

The gene calls are TRBV19 and TRBJ1-1; D call uncertain. The germline gives CDR1 LNHDA, CDR2 SQIVND (reference sequence). The CDR3 consists of 14 residues. V lost 8 bases, J lost 4 bases, and 17 bases lay in between. The CDR3 region is CASFDLRGRTEAFF. CDR3 sequence (DNA): TGTGCCAGTTTTGACCTAAGAGGTCGCACTGAAGCTTTCTTT.

This chain links TRBV4-1 with TRBJ1-2; D is unresolved. Germline CDR1 reads MGHRA; CDR2 reads YSYEKL. Between the trimmed V and J ends, which lost 1 base and 5 bases, there was a span of 14 bases. The CDR3 is 15 residues long. The chain's CDR3 is CASSQVLDGDYGYTF. The CDR3 DNA follows: TGCGCCAGCAGCCAAGTCCTGGACGGGGATTATGGCTACACCTTC.

This chain links TRBV6-5 with TRBJ2-7, with D tentatively TRBD1 (6 bases). Germline V CDR1 and CDR2: MNHEY, SVGAGI. The CDR3 covers 15 residues. Deletions cut 6 bases from V and 0 bases from J, with 15 bases between. CDR3 bases: TGTGCCAGCAGCGAGGAAGGGACAAACTCCTACGAGCAGTACTTC. This codes for CASSEEGTNSYEQYF.

The gene calls are TRBV7-9 and TRBJ2-7; perhaps TRBD2 as D (5 bases). Germline V gives CDR1 SEHNR, CDR2 FQNEAQ (reference sequence). V was pared by 4 bases and J by 1 base, with 11 bases between. This CDR3 is built from 14 residues. The CDR3 DNA reads TGTGCCAGCAGCTCGAGGACTGAATCCTACGAGCAGTACTTC. It codes for CASSSRTESYEQYF.

The DNA of the CDR3 is TGTGCCAGCAGTTTTTCGGGACTTGGATACAATGAGCAGTTCTTC. It specifies CASSFSGLGYNEQFF. The gene calls are TRBV2 and TRBJ2-1; the D gene is possibly TRBD2 (6 bases). Germline CDR1 is SNHLY and CDR2 is FYNNEI. Between the trimmed V and J ends, which lost 5 bases and 4 bases, there was a span of 15 bases. This CDR3 comprises 15 residues. Complete variable domain (other parts from reference TRBV2 and TRBJ2-1): EPEVTQTPSHQVTQMGQEVILRCVPISNHLYFYWYRQILGQKVEFLVSFYNNEISEKSEIFDDQFSVERPDGSNFTLKIRSTKLEDSAMYFCASSFSGLGYNEQFFGPGTRLTVL.

This clone has a single count. This chain links TRBV27 with TRBJ1-2, with 7 positions matching TRBD1. This CDR3 has 15 amino acids. The junction had 10 bases not matched to a gene; V was cut back by 5 bases and J by 4 bases. Germline CDR1 MNHEY, CDR2 SMNVEV (reference sequence). CDR3 sequence reads: CASSTWDSGTYGYTF. DNA for the CDR3: TGTGCCAGCAGTACCTGGGACAGCGGCACCTATGGCTACACCTTC.

The V call is TRBV6-6, the J call TRBJ1-2, with 7 nucleotides matching TRBD1. V gave up 2 bases and J gave up 3 bases; unmatched junction bases: 6. Germline V gene lookup returns CDR1 MNHNY and CDR2 SVGAGI (reference sequence). This CDR3 contains 15 residues. This chain's CDR3 is CASSYATGVDYGYTF. In DNA form, the CDR3 reads TGTGCCAGCAGTTACGCCACAGGGGTCGACTATGGCTACACCTTC.

The J gene is TRBJ2-7, the V gene TRBV7-9; D is possibly TRBD1 (5 bases). This CDR3 region has 14 residues. CDR1 and CDR2 (germline): SEHNR, FQNEAQ (reference sequence). V was trimmed by 0 bases and J by 2 bases, leaving 8 bases between them. DNA of the CDR3: TGTGCCAGCAGCTTAGCCAGGGAAACCTACGAGCAGTACTTC. Translating gives CASSLARETYEQYF.

This chain joins TRBV18 and TRBJ2-1; possibly TRBD2 for D (5 bases). V lost 6 bases and J 0 bases, leaving 12 bases between the germline ends. The CDR3 is made up of 15 amino acids. Germline assignment: CDR1 KGHSH and CDR2 LQKENI. The CDR3, as DNA: TGTGCCAGCTCCCTCGGGGTCCCCTCCTACAATGAGCAGTTCTTC. Encoded protein: CASSLGVPSYNEQFF.

The rearrangement uses TRBV9 and TRBJ1-2; 7 bases match TRBD1. The ends lost 2 bases at V and 1 base at J; junction bases unmatched: 8. Germline CDR1 and CDR2: SGDLS and YYNGEE. This CDR3 has 16 amino acids. CDR3 in DNA: TGTGCCAGCAGCGTGGACCGACAGGGCGGTAACTATGGCTACACCTTC. Its translation: CASSVDRQGGNYGYTF. Using reference TRBV9 and TRBJ1-2 for the parts outside the CDR3, the full variable domain is DSGVTQTPKHLITATGQRVTLRCSPRSGDLSVYWYQQSLDQGLQFLIQYYNGEERAKGNILERFSAQQFPDLHSELNLSSLELGDSALYFCASSVDRQGGNYGYTFGSGTRLTVV.

This clone was counted between two and nine times. Mismatch with germline at one junction end may stem from a read error. The chain recombines TRBV11-2 with TRBJ2-5, with 11 bases aligning to TRBD2. Germline values: CDR1 SGHAT, CDR2 FQNNGV. The CDR3 runs to 15 residues. The CDR3, as DNA: TGTGCCAGCAGCTTAGTTAGGCTAGCGGGGGGATTCCTTGACTTC. Amino acid sequence: CASSLVRLAGGFLDF.

This clone was counted once. The chain uses TRBV6-4 and TRBJ1-2; 9 positions match TRBD1. Germline V gives CDR1 MRHNA, CDR2 SNTAGT. Losses at the gene ends were 6 bases for V and 5 bases for J; bases not matched to a gene: 13. The CDR3 runs 16 residues. The CDR3 DNA reads as TGTGCCAGCAGGGAAAGGTTACCAGACAGGGGGTATGGCTACACCTTC. This gives the protein CASRERLPDRGYGYTF.

This clone came up once. The gene calls are TRBV4-1 and TRBJ2-1; unclear D gene. Germline CDR1 MGHRA, CDR2 YSYEKL. Trimming took 1 base from V and 6 from J, leaving 7 bases between them. CDR3 length: 13 amino acids. In DNA, the CDR3 is TGCGCCAGCAGCCAAGTACTAACCAATGAGCAGTTCTTC. It yields the protein CASSQVLTNEQFF.

V and J are TRBV30 and TRBJ2-1, with 8 bases fitting TRBD2. V shed 3 bases and J 0 bases; nucleotides not matched to a gene: 7. Germline CDR1 and CDR2: GTSNPN and SVGIG (reference sequence). The CDR3 consists of 16 residues. The CDR3 spells CAWSQLAVSSYNEQFF. The CDR3 DNA is TGTGCCTGGAGCCAACTAGCGGTCAGCTCCTACAATGAGCAGTTCTTC.

V and J are TRBV30 and TRBJ2-3; 9 bases agree with TRBD1. CDR3 size: 18 residues. Per the germline V gene, CDR1 is GTSNPN and CDR2 is SVGIG (reference sequence). The V and J ends lost 0 bases and 0 bases, in that order; junction bases with no gene match: 10. This chain's CDR3 is CAWSVVTGGFTSTDTQYF. The CDR3 DNA reads TGTGCCTGGAGTGTTGTAACAGGGGGCTTTACTAGCACAGATACGCAGTATTTT.

The rearrangement links TRBV7-2 to TRBJ1-4; D is undetermined. Germline CDR1 SGHTA, CDR2 FQGNSA. The germline V and J ends were trimmed by 2 bases and 0 bases, with 4 bases remaining between them. This CDR3 contains 14 residues. CDR3: CASSLTATNEKLFF. In nucleotides, the CDR3 is TGTGCCAGCAGCTTAACTGCAACTAATGAAAAACTGTTTTTT. Supplemented by reference TRBV7-2 and TRBJ1-4, the full variable domain reads GAGVSQSPSNKVTEKGKDVELRCDPISGHTALYWYRQSLGQGLEFLIYFQGNSAPDKSGLPSDRFSAERTGGSVSTLTIQRTQQEDSAVYLCASSLTATNEKLFFGSGTQLSVL.

This chain joins TRBV7-9 and TRBJ2-5, with 8 bases that match TRBD2. There are 18 residues in the CDR3. CDR1 is SEHNR and CDR2 is FQNEAQ in the germline V gene (reference sequence). Losses at the gene ends were 3 bases for V and 7 bases for J; bases not matched to a gene: 19. The DNA for the CDR3 is TGTGCCAGCAGCTTGGGTGACTACAGCGGGGGCCGTTCGGGGACCCAGTACTTC. Its protein product is CASSLGDYSGGRSGTQYF. The whole variable domain, remainder taken from reference TRBV7-9 and TRBJ2-5, is DTGVSQNPRHKITKRGQNVTFRCDPISEHNRLYWYRQTLGQGPEFLTYFQNEAQLEKSRLLSDRFSAERPKGSFSTLEIQRTEQGDSAMYLCASSLGDYSGGRSGTQYFGPGTRLLVL.

V is TRBV19 and J is TRBJ1-5; a possible D gene is TRBD1 (5 bases). Germline V CDR1 and CDR2: LNHDA, SQIVND (reference sequence). The CDR3 is made up of 13 amino acids. Deletions cut 8 bases from V and 6 bases from J, with 14 bases between. The CDR3 DNA sequence: TGTGCCAGTTCGACAGTTAGTGGTCAGCCCCAGCATTTT. This gives the protein CASSTVSGQPQHF.

The chain carries TRBV6-2 or TRBV6-3 and TRBJ2-1; TRBD2 aligns across 7 bases. The germline V gene has CDR1 MNHEY and CDR2 SVGEGT. The CDR3 is 15 amino acids. Losses at the gene ends were 5 bases for V and 5 bases for J; bases not matched to a gene: 9. The CDR3 here is CASSLIAGQNNEQFF. In DNA form, the CDR3 reads TGTGCCAGCAGTCTAATAGCGGGCCAAAACAATGAGCAGTTCTTC.

This chain links TRBV6-5 with TRBJ2-7; 7 nucleotides line up with TRBD2. The length of the CDR3 is 14 residues. In germline, CDR1 is MNHEY, CDR2 SVGAGI. V trimming: 4 bases; J trimming: 6 bases; junction bases outside the gene matches: 9. The DNA for the CDR3 is TGTGCCAGCAGTTCCCCGGGGAGGGAATCCGAGCAGTACTTC. This encodes CASSSPGRESEQYF.